This TCR beta chain appears in the sequencing data of a study of T cell responses to AZD1222 COVID-19 vaccine. The sample holds one count of this clone. The CDR3 runs 15 residues. CDR1 SGDLS and CDR2 YYNGEE come from the germline V gene. V was shortened by 2 bases and J by 8 bases, with 14 bases between the two germline ends. This table comes from immunoSEQ multiplex PCR, and its TCRdb copy is limited to in-frame clones, with some not included. The table has roughly 120,000 clones, 80% to 90% seen once. This receptor was obtained from an adult in good health. This chain uses TRBV9 with TRBJ1-6; D gene ambiguous. The sample consisted of peripheral blood, taken on day 0 of AZD1222 vaccination. CDR3 protein: CASSVGPSVDSPLHF. In DNA, the CDR3 is TGTGCCAGCAGCGTCGGACCGAGCGTTGATTCACCCCTCCACTTT.